The rows below give T cell receptor beta chains drawn from one sample of a study of regulatory T cells in long-lasting Graves disease. TCRdb independently ran MiXCR on the multiplex PCR reads; one entry per CDR3 protein. Of around 500,000 distinct CDR3 sequences in the sample, around 16% were seen once. In addition, the sample was reused for a study of T cells in Graves' hyperthyroidism and ophthalmopathy.

Sequenced here: peripheral blood mononuclear cells (PBMCs), sampled at new diagnosis, from a patient treated with antithyroid drugs. Every receptor here comes from a woman aged 35 to 60 with Graves disease. Each CDR3 is given with its conserved first and last residue. The order of the fields is clone size, V gene, D gene, J gene, CDR3 DNA, CDR3 protein. The D gene is left open where the match is weak. A clone size is listed for some rows: how often the clone was seen (once, few, many), or a class if it is expanded.

size: NA; V: TRBV12-3/TRBV12-4; D: NA; J: TRBJ2-1; DNA: TGTGCCAGCAGTTCCGGGACTTTCGCGCAGTTCTTC; CDR3: CASSSGTFAQFF
size: many; V: TRBV2; D: NA; J: TRBJ1-1; DNA: TGTGCCAGCCTCGAACCGGTGAACACTGAAGCTTTCTTT; CDR3: CASLEPVNTEAFF
size: NA; V: TRBV20-1; D: TRBD1; J: TRBJ1-1; DNA: TGCAGTGCTAGCCAGGGGGTTACGAACACTGAAGCTTTCTTT; CDR3: CSASQGVTNTEAFF
size: NA; V: TRBV5-1; D: NA; J: TRBJ1-5; DNA: TGCGCCAGCAGCTTGGATTTGGACAGCAATCAGCCCCAGCATTTT; CDR3: CASSLDLDSNQPQHF
size: many; V: TRBV29-1; D: TRBD1; J: TRBJ2-1; DNA: TGCAGCGTTGGGGGGGACAGGATCTACAATGAGCAGTTCTTC; CDR3: CSVGGDRIYNEQFF
size: many; V: TRBV18; D: NA; J: TRBJ1-2; DNA: TGTGCCAGCTCACCCGGAGACAGGATCGGTGGCTACACCTTC; CDR3: CASSPGDRIGGYTF
size: many; V: TRBV13; D: NA; J: TRBJ1-1; DNA: TGTGCCAGCAGCGAAGGGGACCTGAACACTGAAGCTTTCTTT; CDR3: CASSEGDLNTEAFF
size: many; V: TRBV28; D: NA; J: TRBJ1-1; DNA: TGTGCCAGCAGTTTCAGGGTGGACACTGAAGCTTTCTTT; CDR3: CASSFRVDTEAFF
size: many; V: TRBV18; D: NA; J: TRBJ1-1; DNA: TGTGCCAGCTCTTCAGGGCGGGACACTGAAGCTTTCTTT; CDR3: CASSSGRDTEAFF
size: many; V: TRBV2; D: TRBD2; J: TRBJ2-7; DNA: TGTGCCAGCAGTGTAGGCGGGGGAGCTTACGAGCAGTACTTC; CDR3: CASSVGGGAYEQYF
size: NA; V: TRBV29-1; D: NA; J: TRBJ1-2; DNA: TGCAGCGTTGTTTGGGTCCAGGGCTACACCTTC; CDR3: CSVVWVQGYTF
size: many; V: TRBV2; D: NA; J: TRBJ2-7; DNA: TGTGCCAGCAGTGAAGCGGCGGCGGGGATTGGGGTCGAGCAGTACTTC; CDR3: CASSEAAAGIGVEQYF
size: NA; V: TRBV19; D: NA; J: TRBJ1-6; DNA: TGTGCCAGTAGCAACAGACAGACAGCATATGACGGACGATCACCCCTCCACTTT; CDR3: CASSNRQTAYDGRSPLHF
size: NA; V: TRBV19; D: NA; J: TRBJ1-1; DNA: TGTGCCACCACGCCCCAACAGGCCACTGAAGCTTTCTTT; CDR3: CATTPQQATEAFF
size: few; V: TRBV5-5; D: NA; J: TRBJ1-6; DNA: TGTGCCAGCACCCCCGGTGGGGCTTATAATTCACCCCCCCACTTT; CDR3: CASTPGGAYNSPPHF
size: NA; V: TRBV6-1; D: TRBD1; J: TRBJ1-2; DNA: TGTGCCAGCAGGATTGGACAGGCCAACCATGGCTACACCTTC; CDR3: CASRIGQANHGYTF
size: NA; V: TRBV5-1; D: NA; J: TRBJ1-4; DNA: TGCGCCAGCAGCAAGATACAGGGCGGAAAAGAAAAACTGTTTTTT; CDR3: CASSKIQGGKEKLFF
size: few; V: TRBV5-4; D: NA; J: TRBJ2-1; DNA: TGTGCCAGCAGCCACCGGGACACCGAGCAGTTCTTC; CDR3: CASSHRDTEQFF
size: many; V: TRBV3-1; D: NA; J: TRBJ1-6; DNA: TGTGCCAGCAGCCTTACCACCCCCGCCCCGGGGTCACCCCTCCACTTT; CDR3: CASSLTTPAPGSPLHF
size: many; V: TRBV28; D: TRBD1; J: TRBJ1-1; DNA: TGTGCCAGCAGGGTACAGGGGACGCGAACTGAAGCTTTCTTT; CDR3: CASRVQGTRTEAFF
size: few; V: TRBV29-1; D: NA; J: TRBJ2-7; DNA: TGCAGCGTTGCTGGGCTCTCGGGCGAGATATCCTACGAGCAGTACTTC; CDR3: CSVAGLSGEISYEQYF
size: NA; V: TRBV6-5; D: TRBD1; J: TRBJ1-5; DNA: TGTGCCAGCAGTTACCGGACAGGGGGGAGTCAGCCCCAGCATTTT; CDR3: CASSYRTGGSQPQHF
size: NA; V: TRBV30; D: NA; J: TRBJ2-6; DNA: TGTGCCTGGAGCCGTTTCCAGCCTCCGGCCAACGTCCTGACTTTC; CDR3: CAWSRFQPPANVLTF
size: NA; V: TRBV30; D: NA; J: TRBJ1-2; DNA: TGTGCCTGGAGTAGAACACCTGTTAACTATGGCTACACCTTC; CDR3: CAWSRTPVNYGYTF
size: many; V: TRBV12-3/TRBV12-4; D: NA; J: TRBJ1-1; DNA: TGTGCCAGCAGTACCCCGGCGGGGATCACTGAAGCTTTCTTT; CDR3: CASSTPAGITEAFF
size: many; V: TRBV30; D: TRBD1; J: TRBJ1-5; DNA: TGTGCCTGGACAGGGGGCAAAAATCAGCCCCAGCATTTT; CDR3: CAWTGGKNQPQHF
size: many; V: TRBV12-3/TRBV12-4; D: NA; J: TRBJ2-2; DNA: TGTGCCAGCAGGACAGCGCTACAGAACACCGGGGAGCTGTTTTTT; CDR3: CASRTALQNTGELFF
size: many; V: TRBV3-1; D: NA; J: TRBJ2-6; DNA: TGTGCCAGCAGCCAACGTGGGGCCAACGTCCTGACTTTC; CDR3: CASSQRGANVLTF
size: NA; V: TRBV15; D: NA; J: TRBJ2-1; DNA: TGTGCCACCAGCGGCAGGGTGTACAATGAGCAGTTCTTC; CDR3: CATSGRVYNEQFF
size: many; V: TRBV5-1; D: TRBD1; J: TRBJ2-3; DNA: TGCGCCAGCAGCTATCCTCCGGGACAGGGGGATACGCAGTATTTT; CDR3: CASSYPPGQGDTQYF
size: NA; V: TRBV20-1; D: TRBD2; J: TRBJ2-3; DNA: TGCAGTGCTAGAGATCCGGTACTAGCGGGGGCTGTGAAGGGTACGCAGTATTTT; CDR3: CSARDPVLAGAVKGTQYF
size: many; V: TRBV10-3; D: TRBD2; J: TRBJ2-7; DNA: TGTGCCATCGGGAGGGAGGACCGAAAGTACTTC; CDR3: CAIGREDRKYF
size: few; V: TRBV5-4; D: NA; J: TRBJ1-2; DNA: TGTGCCAGCAGCTTGGCCGTAGGATCTAACTATGGCTACACCTTC; CDR3: CASSLAVGSNYGYTF
size: NA; V: TRBV6-2/TRBV6-3; D: TRBD1; J: TRBJ1-2; DNA: TGTGCCAGCAGTGCTGACAGGGGATCTAACTATGGCTACACCTTC; CDR3: CASSADRGSNYGYTF
size: NA; V: TRBV5-1; D: TRBD2; J: TRBJ2-3; DNA: TGCGCCAGCAGCTTGGTACGGGGGGTCACAGATACGCAGTATTTT; CDR3: CASSLVRGVTDTQYF
size: many; V: TRBV7-2; D: NA; J: TRBJ1-3; DNA: TGTGCCAACAGCTTAGCCCCTCGCACCATATATTTT; CDR3: CANSLAPRTIYF
size: NA; V: TRBV19; D: NA; J: TRBJ2-7; DNA: TGTGCCAGTAGTATGGGCATAGGCTCCTACGAGCAGTACTTC; CDR3: CASSMGIGSYEQYF
size: NA; V: TRBV20-1; D: NA; J: TRBJ1-4; DNA: TGCAGTGCTAGAGACTACGTCTCCGGGACGGTAGAAGAAAAACTGTTTTTT; CDR3: CSARDYVSGTVEEKLFF
size: many; V: TRBV2; D: NA; J: TRBJ1-5; DNA: TGTGCCAGCAGTGTGGTTGAGGGGCGCAATCAGCCCCAGCATTTT; CDR3: CASSVVEGRNQPQHF
size: few; V: TRBV5-1; D: NA; J: TRBJ1-2; DNA: TGTGCCAGCAGCCCATCCGGACAGCTCTATGGCTACACCTTC; CDR3: CASSPSGQLYGYTF
size: few; V: TRBV15; D: TRBD1; J: TRBJ2-1; DNA: TGTGCCACCAGCGGGTCGACAGGGGACGATTACAATGAGCAGTTCTTC; CDR3: CATSGSTGDDYNEQFF
size: NA; V: TRBV20-1; D: TRBD2; J: TRBJ2-2; DNA: TGCAGTGCTCAGGACTTAGCGGGGGGGCCGGTCACCGGGGAGCTGTTTTTT; CDR3: CSAQDLAGGPVTGELFF
size: many; V: TRBV6-1; D: NA; J: TRBJ1-1; DNA: TGTGCCAGCGAACAGGGAGAATTTGTGACTGAAGCTTTCTTT; CDR3: CASEQGEFVTEAFF
size: many; V: TRBV9; D: NA; J: TRBJ1-2; DNA: TGTGCCAGCCGCGGGAATGGCTACACCTTC; CDR3: CASRGNGYTF
size: few; V: TRBV19; D: NA; J: TRBJ1-3; DNA: TGTGCCAGTAGTCCGGCAGGGACTGGAAACACCATATATTTT; CDR3: CASSPAGTGNTIYF
size: many; V: TRBV12-3/TRBV12-4; D: NA; J: TRBJ2-5; DNA: TGTGCCAGCAGTTTTCGAGGGATGGAGACCCAGTACTTC; CDR3: CASSFRGMETQYF
size: many; V: TRBV20-1; D: NA; J: TRBJ2-1; DNA: TGCAGTGCTAGAGATTACGGTTTTGACTCCGGTTGGGTCAATGAGCAGTTCTTC; CDR3: CSARDYGFDSGWVNEQFF